This T cell receptor beta chain was identified in a study of identical twins. This clonotype came up a few times. The J segment lost 7 bases and the V segment lost 7 bases, leaving 12 bases of the junction unmatched. The CDR3 contains 15 residues. Using its own MiXCR run on the 5' RACE reads, TCRdb lists one record per CDR3 protein. Counted here are approximately 350,000 distinct CDR3 sequences, 9% to 15% occurring once; the ten biggest clones make up 7.2%. These sequences were also reported in another study, on yellow fever vaccine responses in identical twins.

The chain couples TRBV12-3 or TRBV12-4 to TRBJ2-7; 11 bases are a match to TRBD2. The sequencing input was CD8+ T cells sorted from blood. The TCR originated in a woman aged 18-29 years in good health. Written as DNA, the CDR3 is TGTGCCAGCACTACAGGACTAGCGGGTGGTAGGGAGCAGTACTTC. Its translation is CASTTGLAGGREQYF.